This T cell receptor beta chain was sequenced for a study of regulatory T cells in long-lasting Graves disease. General study results and limits: Newly diagnosed patients had higher TCR diversity than persistent Graves' patients did. The study examined only peripheral blood, not thyroid tissue.

The CDR3 is made up of 12 amino acids. Germline CDR1 is SGHTA and CDR2 is FQGTGA. Arm-PCR of CDR3 regions and iRepertoire HTBI primers were used to build TCR beta libraries. Using its own MiXCR run on the multiplex PCR reads, TCRdb lists one record per CDR3 protein. The sample has hundreds of thousands of distinct CDR3 sequences, 15% to 20% seen once. Specified time point: newly diagnosed GD, antithyroid drugs for less than 3 months. PBMC-derived RNA was used for the TCR library. This clonotype occurred a few times. Its antigen remains unidentified. One end of the junction fails to match germline, which may point to a read error. The data were also submitted as part of a second study, on T cells in Graves' hyperthyroidism and ophthalmopathy. From that paper: Absent ophthalmopathy progression within 18 months defined stable Graves' hyperthyroidism. Blood also showed most of the thyroid clonotypes that were expanded above 0.001.

The chain has TRBV7-3 and TRBJ1-2; D ambiguous. Material: peripheral blood mononuclear cells (PBMCs), obtained at new diagnosis, from a patient treated with antithyroid drugs. The TCR sequence derives from a woman aged 35-60 years with Graves disease. CDR3 bases: TGTACCAGCAGCTCCCCACCGAATGGCTACACCTTC. It codes for CTSSSPPNGYTF.